The rows below give T cell receptor beta chains drawn from one sample of a study of CD8 T cells in ankylosing spondylitis. TCRdb fed the 5' RACE reads into MiXCR, producing one record per CDR3 protein. The sample has some 240,000 distinct CDR3 sequences, about 18% seen once. The specimen was blood, either unsorted or a sorted T cell fraction (not recorded which). Receptors originate from a male donor with ankylosing spondylitis or in good health (not recorded which). Both conserved end residues are part of each CDR3. The D gene is left open where the match is weak. The size field is filled for only some rows; it gives once, few, many or a size class.

clone_size d_call j_call v_call cdr3_nt cdr3_aa
- - TRBJ2-7 TRBV21-1 TGTGCCAGCAGCAAAGGGGTCCGGGTAGCGGGGGATACCTACGAGCAGTACTTC CASSKGVRVAGDTYEQYF
- TRBD2 TRBJ2-1 TRBV27 TGTGCCAGCAGTTCCCTAGCGGGAGTATCGAATGAGCAGTTCTTC CASSSLAGVSNEQFF
- - TRBJ2-2 TRBV12-3/TRBV12-4 TGTGCCAGCAGTCACGGACAGAATGGCGGGGAGCTGTTTTTT CASSHGQNGGELFF
- - TRBJ1-1 TRBV12-3/TRBV12-4 TGTGCCAGCACGAATCGGGGGGAAGCTTTCTTT CASTNRGEAFF
- - TRBJ2-5 TRBV9 TGTGCCAGCAGCGTAGGCGCAGCGACCACAGAGACCCAGTACTTC CASSVGAATTETQYF
- TRBD2 TRBJ2-2 TRBV4-1 TGCGCCAGCAGCCAAGTTCAAGCGGGAGGCGACACCGGGGAGCTGTTTTTT CASSQVQAGGDTGELFF
- TRBD1 TRBJ2-2 TRBV20-1 TGCAGTGCTCAGGGACAGAAGACCGGGGAGCTGTTTTTT CSAQGQKTGELFF
- - TRBJ2-7 TRBV6-1 TGTGCCAGCAGTGAAGACGGAGGTGGGCAGTACTTC CASSEDGGGQYF
many - TRBJ1-1 TRBV5-1 TGCGCCAGCAGCCCTATTGGACAGATGAACACTAAAGCTTTCTTT CASSPIGQMNTKAFF
many - TRBJ2-3 TRBV20-1 TGCAGTGCCAACCCTAGAACCACGAGCACAGATACGCAGTATTTT CSANPRTTSTDTQYF
- - TRBJ2-2 TRBV6-1 TGTGCCAGCAGGACGGCACAGGGTTCGGCCGGGGAGCTGTTTTTT CASRTAQGSAGELFF
- - TRBJ2-3 TRBV28 TGTGCCAGCAGCCGAGCAAGGGACAAGACTAGCACAGATACGCAGTATTTT CASSRARDKTSTDTQYF
- - TRBJ2-3 TRBV29-1 TGCAGCGTTCCCGAGGGCACAGATACGCAGTATTTT CSVPEGTDTQYF
- TRBD1 TRBJ1-1 TRBV29-1 TGCAGCGTAGGACAGGGGACATCTGAAGCTTTCTTT CSVGQGTSEAFF
- TRBD2 TRBJ2-1 TRBV4-1 TGCGCCAGCAGCCAAGACACACTAACAGCCGGACTAGCGGGAACAACGGATGAGCAGTTCTTC CASSQDTLTAGLAGTTDEQFF
- TRBD1 TRBJ1-1 TRBV4-2 TGTGCCAGCAGCCAAGAAACTGGACAGGTAAACACTGAAGCTTTCTTT CASSQETGQVNTEAFF